This is a list of T cell receptor beta chains from one sample in a study of CD8 T cells in Susac syndrome. TCRdb passed the immunoSEQ multiplex PCR reads through MiXCR, listing each CDR3 protein once. The sample gives 77,000 or so distinct CDR3 sequences, about 92% of which show up once; about 0.52% is in the top ten. Sequenced material: CD4+ T cells from PBMCs. All receptors come from a human donor with Susac syndrome. Each CDR3 is given with its conserved first and last residue. The D gene is left open where the match is weak.

TRBV18	.	TRBJ2-3	TGTGCCAGCTCACCGTTTCTGCGCAGCACAGATACGCAGTATTTT	CASSPFLRSTDTQYF
TRBV6-5	.	TRBJ1-1	TGTGCCAGCAGTGGGGGCACTGAAGCTTTCTTT	CASSGGTEAFF
TRBV7-9	.	TRBJ2-3	TGTGCCAGCAGTCGAGTAGGGTCGAACACAGATACGCAGTATTTT	CASSRVGSNTDTQYF
TRBV6-5	.	TRBJ2-4	TGTGCCAGCACCGGCCCGGGGCCTGGGGGCATTCAGTACTTC	CASTGPGPGGIQYF
TRBV6-1	TRBD1	TRBJ2-7	TGTGCCATACGACAGGGGGAGTCCTACGAGCAGTACTTC	CAIRQGESYEQYF
TRBV25-1	TRBD1	TRBJ1-2	TGTGCCAGCAGTGACATAGCCACTGGGACAGTTAACTATGGCTACACCTTC	CASSDIATGTVNYGYTF
TRBV7-9	.	TRBJ1-3	TGTGCCAGTAGAACAGGGACGGTGGACACCATATATTTT	CASRTGTVDTIYF
TRBV5-1	.	TRBJ1-2	TGCGCCAGCAGCCCCGGTGGAAGGAGGGGCGGCTACACCTTC	CASSPGGRRGGYTF
TRBV20-1	.	TRBJ2-5	TGCAGTGCTAGAGATTCGTGGGGGGAGGCGGAGACCCAGTACTTC	CSARDSWGEAETQYF
TRBV3-1	.	TRBJ1-1	TGTGCCAGCAGCCAAGAGGGCCCGCTCACTGAAGCTTTCTTT	CASSQEGPLTEAFF
TRBV5-1	.	TRBJ2-7	TGCGCCAGCGCCACGGCATACGAGCAGTACTTC	CASATAYEQYF